The 10 T cell receptor beta chains below come from one sample, sequenced in a study of T cells in Graves' hyperthyroidism and ophthalmopathy. TCR beta CDR3 region amplification was performed from RNA transcripts. First-round RT-PCR of the TCR CDR3 relied on the HTBI primer set. TCRdb re-derived calls from the multiplex PCR reads in MiXCR, one entry per CDR3 protein. Found here are some 360,000 distinct CDR3 sequences, about a sixth of them singletons; the top ten hold about 14%. Sequencing input: blood. These receptors were obtained from a woman aged 40 to 49 with Graves' ophthalmopathy.

This clonotype was found many times. The chain combines TRBV29-1 with TRBJ2-7; D not resolved. This CDR3 is 12 amino acids long. V was shortened by 1 base and J by 2 bases, with 6 bases between the two germline ends. Germline CDR1 reads SQVTM; CDR2 reads ANQGSEA. CDR3 in DNA: TGCAGCGTTGAAGGGACCACCTACGAGCAGTACTTC. Its translation: CSVEGTTYEQYF.

In its sample, this clonotype was seen many times. The CDR3 DNA reads TGCAGTGCTAGAGTACCCGGGACAGTCCACTCTGGAAACACCATATATTTT. It is translated as CSARVPGTVHSGNTIYF. The chain has TRBV20-1 and TRBJ1-3; 7 bases map to TRBD1. Germline V gene data show CDR1 as DFQATT and CDR2 as SNEGSKA (reference sequence). The CDR3 is 17 residues long. The junction had 9 bases not matched to a gene; V was cut back by 1 base and J by 0 bases.

Many counts were recorded for this clonotype. The gene calls are TRBV9 and TRBJ1-2, with D possibly being TRBD1 (6 bases). Germline V gene lookup returns CDR1 SGDLS and CDR2 YYNGEE. This CDR3 is 14 amino acids long. The ends were cut back, 2 bases at V and 2 bases at J, with 10 bases in the middle. The CDR3 region has the DNA TGTGCCAGCAGCGTGGACAGTCGAAACTATGGCTACACCTTC. Translated, it gives CASSVDSRNYGYTF.

There are many counts of this clonotype. The chain combines TRBV2 with TRBJ2-5; 9 positions agree with TRBD2. V lost 0 bases, J lost 1 base, and 6 bases stayed unmatched. Germline lookup yields CDR1 SNHLY and CDR2 FYNNEI. The CDR3 runs to 17 residues. The CDR3 DNA reads TGTGCCAGCAGTGAAGCGCTGGCGGGGGGGGTCCAAGAGACCCAGTACTTC. Amino acids: CASSEALAGGVQETQYF.

This clonotype was picked up many times. The CDR3 DNA follows: TGCGCCAGCAGCCTCGGACACGGGCAAGAGACCCAGTACTTC. Its protein product is CASSLGHGQETQYF. The rearrangement joins TRBV5-1 to TRBJ2-5; TRBD1 is a possible D gene (5 bases). The CDR3 has 14 amino acids. The germline CDR1 and CDR2 sequences are SGHRS and YFSETQ. With 4 bases removed from V and 2 bases from J, the gap between germline ends came to 12 bases.

This clonotype came up many times. The chain uses TRBV2 and TRBJ1-2; a possible D gene is TRBD1 (5 bases). The CDR3 contains 14 residues. Germline V lookup: CDR1 SNHLY, CDR2 FYNNEI. The V and J ends lost 4 bases and 3 bases respectively, with 12 bases between them. Here the CDR3 DNA reads TGTGCCAGCAGTGCGAAGGGGATCGACTATGGCTACACCTTC. Residues: CASSAKGIDYGYTF.

With respect to this clonotype: A much larger clone sits a single nucleotide away, making a read error possible. This CDR3 is missing its conserved last phenylalanine or tryptophan, likely due to a read error. The chain is built from TRBV14 and TRBJ2-7; unclear D gene. The CDR3 has 14 residues. V was cut by 3 bases and J by 1 base, with 10 bases left in between. CDR1 and CDR2 (germline): SGHDN, FVKESK. CDR3 in DNA: TGTGCCAGCAGCCAGATAGCTTCGTCCTACGAGCAGTACCTC. It specifies CASSQIASSYEQYL.

This clonotype was recorded many times. V is TRBV7-9 and J is TRBJ1-2; D perhaps matches TRBD1 (6 bases). CDR1 and CDR2 from the germline V gene are SEHNR and FQNEAQ (reference sequence). The CDR3 is 15 amino acids. V was shortened by 2 bases and J by 4 bases, with 14 bases between the two germline ends. This CDR3 is CASSLQGSPSYGYTF. The CDR3 region has the DNA TGTGCCAGCAGCTTACAGGGGTCTCCTTCCTATGGCTACACCTTC.

At least ten counts were recorded for this clonotype. The junction departs from the called germline gene at one end, perhaps through a read error. J is TRBJ1-1 and V is TRBV12-3 or TRBV12-4; D remains unclear. CDR3 length: 12 amino acids. The CDR3 DNA sequence: TGTGCCAGCAGTTTCCTGAAGACTGAAGCTTTCTTT. This gives the protein CASSFLKTEAFF.

This clonotype was counted only a few times. One junction end does not reproduce the germline sequence, and a read error may be involved. The V gene is TRBV12-3 or TRBV12-4, the J gene TRBJ1-2; TRBD1 aligns across 7 bases. This CDR3 comprises 12 residues. The CDR3 DNA sequence: TGTGCCAGCACTCGACAGGGCTATGGCTACAACTTC. Translating it yields CASTRQGYGYNF.